These T cell receptor beta chains were read from a single sample in a study of cytomegalovirus exposure and HLA in healthy donors. TCRdb's table, derived via immunoSEQ multiplex PCR, lists solely in-frame clones and lacks some. The sample lists some 140,000 clones, less than 90% occurring once. The sample consisted of PBMCs. The origin of the receptors is a man aged 18-30 years in good health and CMV-seronegative. The CDR3 runs from the conserved cysteine through the conserved F or W. A D gene is named only where the DNA matches it firmly. The listing skips clone size in some rows; elsewhere it reads once, few, many or a size class.

d_gene | j_gene | v_gene | abundance | CDR3nt | CDR3aa
TRBD2 | TRBJ2-1 | TRBV27 | . | TGTGCCAGCAGTTTACTAGCGGGGTACAATGAGCAGTTCTTC | CASSLLAGYNEQFF
TRBD2 | TRBJ2-1 | TRBV7-9 | . | TGTGCCAGCAGCTTTAGGACTAGCGGGGCGGGTGAGCAGTTCTTC | CASSFRTSGAGEQFF
. | TRBJ2-3 | TRBV7-9 | . | TGTGCCAGCAGCTTACCGGGGGGCCCGGGGGATACGCAGTATTTT | CASSLPGGPGDTQYF
TRBD1 | TRBJ2-1 | TRBV4-1 | . | TGCGCCAGCAGCCAAGATCGGGGGCTCAGGGGGCCGAATGAGCAGTTCTTC | CASSQDRGLRGPNEQFF
. | TRBJ2-3 | TRBV30 | . | TGTGCCTGGGCCCCTGAGAGGTTGAGCACAGATACGCAGTATTTT | CAWAPERLSTDTQYF
TRBD2 | TRBJ2-5 | TRBV6-5 | . | TGTGCCAGCAGCCGGAGCGGGAACCAAGAGACCCAGTACTTC | CASSRSGNQETQYF
TRBD1 | TRBJ1-2 | TRBV28 | . | TGTGCCAGCAGTTCCTACAGGGGGCGAGGCTACACCTTC | CASSSYRGRGYTF
TRBD2 | TRBJ2-5 | TRBV6-1 | . | TGTGCCAGCAGTGATCCAGGGAGGGGAGAGACCCAGTACTTC | CASSDPGRGETQYF
. | TRBJ2-7 | TRBV5-1 | few | TGCGCCAGCAGCTTGATGACTCCGGGAGAAGGGCAGTACTTC | CASSLMTPGEGQYF
. | TRBJ1-5 | TRBV5-8 | . | TGTGCCAGCAGCCCCGGGTTTTTGGGTCAGCCCCAGCATTTT | CASSPGFLGQPQHF
TRBD1 | TRBJ1-4 | TRBV5-1 | . | TGCGCCAGCAGCCACGGACAGGGCAGTAATGAAAAACTGTTTTTT | CASSHGQGSNEKLFF
TRBD1 | TRBJ2-1 | TRBV5-4 | . | TGTGCCAGCGATAACCGGGACAGGGGTTACAATGAGCAGTTCTTC | CASDNRDRGYNEQFF
. | TRBJ2-7 | TRBV4-2 | . | TGTGCCAGCAGCCAAGTGGGGCACGAGCAGTACTTC | CASSQVGHEQYF
. | TRBJ1-3 | TRBV5-3 | . | TGTGCCAGAAGCTTGGACGCCAGGTTCTTCTCTGGAAACACCATATATTTT | CARSLDARFFSGNTIYF
. | TRBJ2-2 | TRBV19 | . | TGTGCCAGTACCTTCCGGGACTACGCAGGGGCCAGGGAGCTGTTTTTT | CASTFRDYAGARELFF
TRBD1 | TRBJ1-5 | TRBV4-1 | . | TGCGCCAGCATTCAAACAGGGGGAGGGCTAAGCAATCAGCCCCAGCATTTT | CASIQTGGGLSNQPQHF
TRBD1 | TRBJ2-3 | TRBV7-9 | . | TGTGCCAGCAGCTTCAGGGGGACAGGGTCAGATACGCAGTATTTT | CASSFRGTGSDTQYF